This passage covers 19 T cell receptor beta chains from one sample sequenced in a study of blood T cell repertoires in COVID-19. Data came from immunoSEQ multiplex PCR; TCRdb stores just in-frame clones and leaves some out. The sample includes a few hundred thousand clones, around 91% seen only once; the top ten take under 2.5%. Sample: peripheral blood. The source of these receptors is a woman in her sixties or seventies with COVID-19, enrolled during active disease.

The chain is built from TRBV19 and TRBJ1-1; TRBD1 aligns across 7 bases. Trimming cost V 5 bases and J 7 bases; bases outside gene matches: 7. Germline CDR1 is LNHDA and CDR2 is SQIVND (reference sequence). This CDR3 is built from 13 residues. The CDR3 here is CASSSTGDSEAFF. The CDR3 DNA is TGTGCCAGTAGTTCTACGGGGGACAGTGAAGCTTTCTTT.

The chain is built from TRBV24-1 and TRBJ2-7; 8 nucleotides agree with TRBD2. CDR1 is KGHDR, CDR2 SFDVKD, per germline. V gave up 0 bases and J gave up 0 bases; unmatched junction bases: 18. The CDR3 is 21 residues long. Here the CDR3 DNA reads TGTGCCACCAGTGATTTGTGCTCCTCCCGTCGATCGGGACTAGGCTCCTACGAGCAGTACTTC. Its translation is CATSDLCSSRRSGLGSYEQYF.

Only one count was recorded for this clone. The V and J genes are TRBV10-3 and TRBJ1-6; possibly TRBD1 for D (5 bases). Germline CDR1 and CDR2: ENHRY and SYGVKD. The CDR3 totals 16 residues. V lost 0 bases, J lost 7 bases, and 13 bases lay in between. The DNA for the CDR3 is TGTGCCATCAGTGAGTCTCGAGCAGGGCACAATTCACCCCTCCACTTT. Its protein product is CAISESRAGHNSPLHF.

The chain links TRBV24-1 to TRBJ1-5; TRBD1 matches 7 bases. This CDR3 comprises 17 residues. Germline CDR1 KGHDR, CDR2 SFDVKD. Germline trimming cut 0 bases from V and 3 bases from J; bases unmatched to any gene: 7. The CDR3 region has the DNA TGTGCCACCAGTGATTTGCAAGGGGGCACGGTCAATCAGCCCCAGCATTTT. It codes for CATSDLQGGTVNQPQHF.

As DNA, the CDR3 is TGTGCCAGCAGCTCTGGGGGGGGCGCTGGCAATCAGCCCCAGCATTTT. Its translation is CASSSGGGAGNQPQHF. The chain joins TRBV5-4 to TRBJ1-5; the D gene is possibly TRBD1 (6 bases). This CDR3 has 16 amino acids. V lost 3 bases, J lost 2 bases, and 15 bases lay in between. The germline V gene encodes CDR1 SGHNT and CDR2 YYREEE (reference sequence).

This clone was picked up a small number of times. The chain links TRBV5-8 to TRBJ1-2, with 9 bases fitting TRBD1. The ends lost 0 bases at V and 8 bases at J; junction bases unmatched: 11. The CDR3 extends over 16 amino acids. The germline CDR1 and CDR2 sequences are SGHTS and YDEGEE. The CDR3 here is CASSLGGTGKFRGYTF. The CDR3 DNA reads as TGTGCCAGCAGCTTGGGAGGGACAGGGAAGTTTCGGGGCTACACCTTC.

The chain recombines TRBV19 with TRBJ1-1; 8 bases match TRBD1. The ends lost 5 bases at V and 10 bases at J; junction bases unmatched: 6. CDR3 length: 12 residues. Per germline, CDR1 LNHDA and CDR2 SQIVND (reference sequence). The DNA of the CDR3 is TGTGCCAGTAGTGTCCAGGGGGCCCGAGCTTTCTTT. Protein: CASSVQGARAFF.

CDR3 sequence (DNA): TGTGCCTGGAGCTACCTCGGAGTCTGGCAAGAGACCCAGTACTTC. Its protein is CAWSYLGVWQETQYF. The chain recombines TRBV30 with TRBJ2-5; D is ambiguous. This CDR3 region has 15 residues. The V end lost 3 bases, the J end lost 2 bases, and 16 bases lay between the germline ends. Germline V gives CDR1 GTSNPN, CDR2 SVGIG (reference sequence).

This clone is a singleton in its sample. This rearrangement joins TRBV6-4 to TRBJ2-7; 8 positions agree with TRBD1. The CDR3 is 16 residues long. The junction had 13 bases not matched to a gene; V was cut back by 3 bases and J by 6 bases. Germline CDR1 reads MRHNA; CDR2 reads SNTAGT. CDR3 bases: TGTGCCAGCAGTGATTATGGACAGGGTCGCTCCCCCGAGCAGTACTTC. Translating it yields CASSDYGQGRSPEQYF.

The rearrangement joins TRBV6-5 to TRBJ1-1; no clear D gene. Germline CDR1 reads MNHEY; CDR2 reads SVGAGI. CDR3 length equals 14 residues. Deletions cut 5 bases from V and 8 bases from J, with 18 bases between. CDR3 protein: CASSSETGNTEAFF. In DNA, the CDR3 is TGTGCCAGCAGTAGTGAGACTGGAAATACGGAAGCTTTCTTT.

The chain links TRBV19 to TRBJ2-1, with 12 bases fitting TRBD2. Trimming at V came to 1 base and at J to 4 bases, leaving 5 bases not matched to a gene. There are 17 residues in the CDR3. From germline, CDR1 is LNHDA and CDR2 SQIVND (reference sequence). The chain's CDR3 is CASSIVGTSGSYNEQFF. The CDR3 nucleotides read TGTGCCAGTAGTATAGTCGGGACTAGCGGGTCTTACAATGAGCAGTTCTTC.

The rearrangement uses TRBV15 and TRBJ1-1, with D perhaps matching TRBD1 (6 bases). V was cut by 0 bases and J by 8 bases, with 13 bases left in between. Germline CDR1 LNHNV, CDR2 YYDKDF (reference sequence). There are 14 residues in the CDR3. CDR3 bases: TGTGCCACCAGCAGAGACCGTGAGACAGGCGAAGCTTTCTTT. It yields the protein CATSRDRETGEAFF.

This rearrangement joins TRBV5-5 to TRBJ1-5; D gene unclear. Germline V CDR1 and CDR2: SGHKS, YYEKEE (reference sequence). This CDR3 has 14 residues. The V end lost 0 bases, the J end lost 4 bases, and 8 bases lay between the germline ends. Here the CDR3 reads CASSLESDNQPQHF. The CDR3 bases are TGTGCCAGCAGCTTGGAGTCAGATAATCAGCCCCAGCATTTT. Complete variable domain (other parts from reference TRBV5-5 and TRBJ1-5): DAGVTQSPTHLIKTRGQQVTLRCSPISGHKSVSWYQQVLGQGPQFIFQYYEKEERGRGNFPDRFSARQFPNYSSELNVNALLLGDSALYLCASSLESDNQPQHFGDGTRLSIL.

V usage is TRBV18 and J usage is TRBJ1-1, with 8 bases lining up with TRBD1. The V gene's germline CDR1 is KGHSH and CDR2 LQKENI. The V and J ends lost 6 bases and 5 bases, in that order; junction bases with no gene match: 5. The CDR3 has 13 residues. The CDR3 loop is CASSQWDRTEAFF. In DNA, the CDR3 is TGTGCCAGCTCTCAGTGGGACAGGACTGAAGCTTTCTTT.

The gene calls are TRBV11-2 and TRBJ2-1; no reliable D call. This CDR3 is 15 amino acids long. V was clipped by 0 bases and J by 8 bases, with 14 bases between them. From germline, CDR1 is SGHAT and CDR2 FQNNGV. In nucleotides, the CDR3 is TGTGCCAGCAGCTTAGAAGATCCGGTGGTAGATGAGCAGTTCTTC. Protein product: CASSLEDPVVDEQFF.

This chain connects TRBV2 to TRBJ1-5; D is possibly TRBD1 (5 bases). The CDR3 runs 15 residues. Per the germline V gene, CDR1 is SNHLY and CDR2 is FYNNEI. Trimming cost V 4 bases and J 3 bases, with 13 bases left between them. CDR3 protein: CASSVATVSNQPQHF. The DNA of the CDR3 is TGTGCCAGCAGTGTCGCGACAGTTTCCAATCAGCCCCAGCATTTT.

On this clone itself: At one boundary the junction diverges from the germline segment, which might be a read error. The CDR3 loop is CASSSRGGARNIQYF. Written as DNA, the CDR3 is TGTGCCAGCAGTAGCCGGGGAGGGGCCAGAAACATTCAGTACTTC. The chain uses TRBV6-6 and TRBJ2-4, with 7 positions matching TRBD2. CDR1 MNHNY and CDR2 SVGAGI come from the germline V gene (reference sequence). The CDR3 length is 15 residues.

The chain has TRBV10-3 and TRBJ1-5, with D possibly TRBD1 on 6 matching bases. Between the trimmed V and J ends, which lost 6 bases and 0 bases, there was a span of 12 bases. This CDR3 is 15 amino acids long. The germline V gene encodes CDR1 ENHRY and CDR2 SYGVKD. The CDR3 DNA reads TGTGCCATCAGCCGGGACAAATATAGCAATCAGCCCCAGCATTTT. Its protein is CAISRDKYSNQPQHF.

The chain couples TRBV19 to TRBJ2-1; D gene ambiguous. The CDR3 is made up of 13 amino acids. In germline, CDR1 is LNHDA, CDR2 SQIVND (reference sequence). Trimming removed 6 bases from V and 0 bases from J, with 6 bases in between. The CDR3 loop reads CASRQNSYNEQFF. The CDR3 DNA is TGTGCCAGTAGACAGAACTCCTACAATGAGCAGTTCTTC.